This entry lists 10 T cell receptor beta chains sequenced from one sample in a study of shared clonotypes between healthy human individuals. The data were produced by immunoSEQ multiplex PCR, yet TCRdb's version contains in-frame clones alone and is incomplete. The table has about 87,000 clones, around half seen once; the top ten hold around 16%. Material for sequencing was PBMCs. The receptor set was obtained from a woman aged 40 to 50 in good health. Some clones in this sample may be carry-over from other donors' samples.

The chain is built from TRBV9 and TRBJ2-5; 11 bases align to TRBD2. With V trimmed by 4 bases and J by 5 bases, 10 bases remained unmatched. Germline CDR1 reads SGDLS; CDR2 reads YYNGEE. The CDR3 contains 16 residues. CDR3 region: CASSPQIAGGRETQYF. The CDR3 bases are TGTGCCAGCAGCCCCCAGATAGCGGGAGGGCGGGAGACCCAGTACTTC.

With respect to this clone: Just one base apart from a much larger clone, this may be a read error. The rearrangement links TRBV30 to TRBJ2-7; 8 nucleotides match TRBD2. This CDR3 has 14 residues. Germline assignment: CDR1 GTSNPN and CDR2 SVGIG (reference sequence). The CDR3 DNA is TGTACCTGGAGGCGGGGGGTAAGCACCTACGAGCAGTACTTC. The encoded protein is CTWRRGVSTYEQYF.

This chain uses TRBV5-6 with TRBJ2-6; D not resolved. Trimming cost V 6 bases and J 12 bases, with 4 bases left between them. CDR3 size: 9 residues. Germline V lookup: CDR1 SGHDT, CDR2 YYEEEE. The CDR3 DNA is TGTGCCAGCAATGGCGTCCTGACTTTC. Translating gives CASNGVLTF.

A remark on this clone: This probably arose from a read error, given a far larger clone one base away. The CDR3 coding sequence is TGTGCCAGCAATTTATCTAGTGCAGGGGGTACTGAAGCTTTCTTT. Its protein product is CASNLSSAGGTEAFF. The chain recombines TRBV28 with TRBJ1-1, with 7 bases lining up with TRBD1. This CDR3 spans 15 amino acids. CDR1 and CDR2 from the germline V gene are MDHEN and SYDVKM. The full variable domain, rest sourced from reference TRBV28 and TRBJ1-1, is DVKVTQSSRYLVKRTGEKVFLECVQDMDHENMFWYRQDPGLGLRLIYFSYDVKMKEKGDIPEGYSVSREKKERFSLILESASTNQTSMYLCASNLSSAGGTEAFFGQGTRLTVV.

Regarding this clone: This clone may be a read error of a much larger clone one base away. This chain uses TRBV5-3 with TRBJ2-5; D gene uncertain. TRBV5-3 is an ORF; its function is uncertain. This CDR3 is 11 amino acids long. The DNA of the CDR3 is TGTGCCAGCAGCTTGGAAGAGACCCAGTACTTC. Protein product: CASSLEETQYF.

In this sample, this clone turned up many times. This rearrangement joins TRBV11-2 to TRBJ2-5; D not certain. Germline values: CDR1 SGHAT, CDR2 FQNNGV. Trimming took 0 bases from V and 7 from J, leaving 9 bases between them. This CDR3 is 13 amino acids long. Here the CDR3 reads CASSLDSAGTQYF. The CDR3 nucleotides read TGTGCCAGCAGCTTAGATTCGGCAGGGACCCAGTACTTC.

The V and J genes are TRBV7-2 and TRBJ2-7; no reliable D call. The CDR3 is made up of 14 amino acids. Germline-derived CDR1 and CDR2 are SGHTA and FQGNSA. V was pared by 5 bases and J by 5 bases, with 16 bases between. Here the CDR3 reads CASSIPTVGDEQYF. The CDR3 DNA sequence: TGTGCCAGCAGCATACCCACAGTGGGTGACGAGCAGTACTTC.

Many counts were recorded for this clone. The rearrangement uses TRBV6-1 and TRBJ1-2, with TRBD1 as a possible D gene (5 bases). The CDR3 has 13 amino acids. Trimming stripped 3 bases from V and 7 bases from J, with 12 bases between. From germline, CDR1 is MNHNS and CDR2 SASEGT. CDR3 sequence (DNA): TGTGCCAGCAGTGAGGGACCTTGGGGTGGCTACACCTTC. This translates into CASSEGPWGGYTF.

This clone was picked up many times. The genes are TRBV7-9 and TRBJ2-7, with D possibly called TRBD1 or TRBD2 (6 bases each). The CDR3 extends over 13 amino acids. V lost 1 base, J lost 7 bases, and 11 bases lay in between. Germline V gene data show CDR1 as SEHNR and CDR2 as FQNEAQ (reference sequence). CDR3 coding DNA: TGTGCCAGCAGCTTAGGAGGGGGGTTAGAGCAGTACTTC. Translation gives CASSLGGGLEQYF. Using reference TRBV7-9 and TRBJ2-7 for the parts outside the CDR3, the full variable domain is DTGVSQNPRHKITKRGQNVTFRCDPISEHNRLYWYRQTLGQGPEFLTYFQNEAQLEKSRLLSDRFSAERPKGSFSTLEIQRTEQGDSAMYLCASSLGGGLEQYFGPGTRLTVT.

The chain uses TRBV11-3 and TRBJ2-3; D may be TRBD2 (6 bases). CDR1 is SGHNT, CDR2 YENEEA, per germline. V lost 2 bases to trimming and J lost 1 base, with 13 bases between them. The CDR3 extends over 16 amino acids. The CDR3 loop reads CASSLSGSGGTDTQYF. The CDR3, as DNA: TGTGCCAGCAGCTTATCCGGGAGCGGAGGCACAGATACGCAGTATTTT.